This paragraph reports one T cell receptor (beta chain). The clone's antigen remains unknown. Per-nucleotide qualities are absent, and no much larger clonotype sits a single base away. This sample was taken from a study of blood T cell repertoires in COVID-19 (TCRdb year 2020). Regarding the research as a whole: Samples from collaborators originated in the United States, Italy and Spain and spanned both the acute and convalescent phases of COVID-19. The material from the prospective study consisted of cDNA or gDNA derived from T cells, B-cell-depleted T cells, or PBMCs. Subjects who had been exposed to COVID-19, were actively infected with it, or had recovered from it provided the deeply sampled blood TCRbeta repertoires that made up the dataset. The repertoires were released in a freely available public database meant as a resource for research on the immune response to SARS-CoV-2. The samples were drawn from the first 160 participants of the ongoing ImmuneRACE study and from under 1,500 subjects provided by 6 global collaborators. Nearly every sample came with metadata listing a de-identified subject ID, COVID-19 status, age in years and sex. Where available, HLA class I and class II types were taken from metadata supplied by the sample provider and were not determined by assay-based typing. Beyond this particular receptor, the publication reports: How much clinical and demographic metadata was included differed by source and by participant, and the metadata was provided uncurated.

TCRbeta CDR3 regions were amplified from genomic DNA using the immunoSEQ Assay, a bias-controlled multiplex PCR. In the original analysis: The number of nucleated cells in each sample was estimated from the amplification of reference gene primers within the assay. To quantify the absolute abundance of each unique TCRbeta CDR3 rearrangement, sequence reads were collapsed and filtered. Productive Simpson clonality was computed per sample as the square root of Simpson's diversity index over productive rearrangements. This is the immuneACCESS table as TCRdb keeps it, with only in-frame sequences that have V and J called. A part of the clones is gone; compared with another copy, unresolved V genes explain less than half, and the rest is unexplained. V, J and clone size derive from that table, while D and trimming were established from the DNA sequence. The sample yields about 150,000 clones; approximately 80% were counted once. The ten largest account for around two fifths of the sample.

Cut back by 5 bases and 0 bases, the V and J ends lie 14 bases apart. Spanning cysteine to phenylalanine, the CDR3 consists of 15 amino acids. Only the CDR3 part of the read is kept: 45 bases, read in frame from the first base. Per the germline V gene (reference sequence), SEHNR is the CDR1 and FQNEAQ is the CDR2. Whole blood was collected in K2EDTA tubes by collaborating institutions according to the institutions' own protocols. For TCRbeta analysis, collaborators shipped samples in one of three forms: frozen whole blood, isolated PBMCs, or DNA extracted from either of those sample types. The rearrangement joined TRBV7-9 to TRBJ2-7, with no confidently assigned D gene. The TCR originated in a human donor in a cohort sampled during active COVID-19. Sequenced sample: peripheral blood. CDR3 region: CASSAVPGSSYEQYF. The nucleotide sequence reads as follows: TGTGCCAGCAGCGCCGTACCCGGTAGCTCCTACGAGCAGTACTTC.